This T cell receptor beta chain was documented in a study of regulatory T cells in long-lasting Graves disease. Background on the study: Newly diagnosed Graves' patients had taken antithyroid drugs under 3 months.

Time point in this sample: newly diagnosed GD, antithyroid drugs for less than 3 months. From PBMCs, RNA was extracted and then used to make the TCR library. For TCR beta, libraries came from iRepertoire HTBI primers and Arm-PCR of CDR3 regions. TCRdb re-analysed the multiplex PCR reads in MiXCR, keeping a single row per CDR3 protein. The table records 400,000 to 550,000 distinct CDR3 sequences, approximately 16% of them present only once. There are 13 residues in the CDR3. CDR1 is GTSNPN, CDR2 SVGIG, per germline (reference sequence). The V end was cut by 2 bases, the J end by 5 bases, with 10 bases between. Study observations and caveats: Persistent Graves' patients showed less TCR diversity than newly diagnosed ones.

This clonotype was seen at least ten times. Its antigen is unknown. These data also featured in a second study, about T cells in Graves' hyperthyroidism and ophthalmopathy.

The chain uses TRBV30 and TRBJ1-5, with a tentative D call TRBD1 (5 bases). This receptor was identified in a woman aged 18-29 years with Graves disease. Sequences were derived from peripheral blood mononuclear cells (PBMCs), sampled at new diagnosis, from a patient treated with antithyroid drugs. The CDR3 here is CAWSSGRDQPQHF. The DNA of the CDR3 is TGTGCCTGGAGTTCGGGGCGCGATCAGCCCCAGCATTTT.